This T cell receptor (beta chain) was captured by sequencing in a study of cytomegalovirus exposure and HLA in healthy donors. This CDR3 has 12 amino acids. CDR1 GTSNPN and CDR2 SVGIG come from the germline V gene (reference sequence). Study-level points and caveats: Listed as cytomegalovirus-associated were approximately 160 TCR beta chains. For cytomegalovirus status, the classifier reportedly gave diagnoses with high specificity and sensitivity. CMV antigen specificity of three CMV-associated chains was confirmed in vitro.

Details on this clone: Its antigen remains unidentified.

The repertoire was sequenced with immunoSEQ multiplex PCR; TCRdb's copy has only in-frame clones and lacks some. The repertoire consists of approximately 54,000 clones, with roughly 87% occurring once and the leading ten covering around 8%. The sequencing sample was made of PBMCs. The chain joins TRBV30 to TRBJ2-1; TRBD2 is a possible D gene (7 bases). This receptor was obtained from a woman aged 18-29 years in good health and CMV-seropositive. The CDR3 loop reads CAGGRGLNEQFF. DNA for the CDR3: TGTGCGGGGGGGCGGGGGCTGAATGAGCAGTTCTTC.